This T cell receptor beta chain was obtained from a study of blood T cell repertoires in COVID-19. Authors' processing steps: Reference gene primer amplification gave nucleated cell count estimates. Sequenced by immunoSEQ multiplex PCR; TCRdb stores in-frame clones only, minus some. V, J and clone size are those of that table, while D and trimming were read from the DNA. The table has 130,000 to 150,000 clones, just under 85% seen once; the top ten hold 6.2%. The V gene end was trimmed by 4 bases and the J gene end by 1 base; junction bases not matched to a gene: 9. The V gene's germline CDR1 is SGHRS and CDR2 YFSETQ. There are 16 residues in the CDR3.

The sample comprised PBMCs or T cells enriched from blood (not recorded which). The rearrangement links TRBV5-1 to TRBJ2-7, with TRBD1 matching over 9 bases. The receptor was derived from a woman between 40 and 50 years old who had recovered from COVID-19. The CDR3, as DNA: TGCGCCAGCAGCGGCTTTCTTGGGACAGGGTCCTACGAGCAGTACTTC. Residues: CASSGFLGTGSYEQYF.